The entry that follows covers one T cell receptor (beta chain) sequence. This clonotype was counted between two and nine times. The specificity of this receptor is unknown. Base qualities are not recorded, but no much larger clone differs from it by a single base. Libraries were constructed by RT-PCR. TCRdb shows the sequencer as Illumina HiSeq 2500. TCRdb reanalyzed the raw reads on its own, using fastp at Q25 for trimming and MiXCR for clone calling, and kept in-frame beta chains. Every entry covers one CDR3 protein and lists the most common genes and DNA from its rows. The sample table holds around 760,000 distinct CDR3 sequences, of which 11% to 15% were seen once. Of the sample, 6.5% to 8.5% falls within the top ten clones. This specimen comes from a study of response to subunit inactivated influenza vaccine (dated by TCRdb to 2017 to 2018). With regard to the full study: To follow how T cells responded to a trivalent subunit inactivated influenza vaccine, the researchers relied on deep quantitative profiling of the T cell receptor repertoire.

Overall study results and their limits: The authors proposed that each seasonal influenza vaccination may bring in only a limited number of new T cells.

Sequences SGHAT (CDR1) and FQNNGV (CDR2) are obtained from the germline V gene. The CDR3 has 18 amino acids, counting the end cysteine and phenylalanine. The read is trimmed to its CDR3 DNA, 54 bases read in frame from base 1. Relative to germline, V is 4 bases shorter and J is 2 bases shorter, with 21 bases between their ends. This clonotype was sampled from a middle-aged man who received an inactivated influenza vaccine. Donor details come from another sample of the same person, matched by shared clones. Here the chain combines TRBV11-2 and TRBJ2-1; a tentative D match to TRBD1 spans 5 bases. Sequencing was performed on PBMCs from blood, taken about 14 days before vaccination. CDR3 sequence: CASSWSQFSSRAYNEQFF. In nucleotides, the sequence is TGTGCCAGCAGCTGGTCTCAATTTTCGAGCAGGGCCTACAATGAGCAGTTCTTC.